This TCR beta chain stems from a study of beta chain features in type 1 diabetes. Overall study findings and caveats: In comparison with healthy donors, patients had naive, central memory and Treg TCRB repertoires that appeared more similar. Shorter templates may be favored by PCR, equally so in patients and controls.

Expressed TCRB transcripts were sequenced after all isolated RNA was converted to cDNA. Profiling relied on immunoSEQ multiplex PCR, and the TCRdb table lists in-frame clones only, not all of them. The sample yields about 9,200 clones, 70% to 80% seen once. Trimming took off 4 bases at V and 6 bases at J, with 19 bases between the two ends. The CDR3 runs to 15 residues. Looked up from germline, CDR1 is MNHEY and CDR2 is SVGAGI. Remarks on this clone: No antigen is known for it.

CD45RO/CCR7/CD25/CD127/CD95/CD27 staining was used to isolate CD4+ naive, central memory, regulatory and stem cell-like memory cells by sorting. All of the sorted populations showed purity greater than 98%. The sequencing sample was made of Tregs from blood. This sequence originates from a woman aged 18-35 years in good health. The V and J genes are TRBV6-5 and TRBJ2-7, with D possibly being TRBD2 (6 bases). CDR3 protein: CASSLGQPGDCEQYF. The CDR3 nucleotides read TGTGCCAGCAGTTTGGGGCAGCCGGGGGACTGCGAGCAGTACTTC.